The sequence of this TCR beta chain was determined in a study of blood T cell repertoires in COVID-19. Turning to the study itself: The samples span acute and convalescent COVID-19 from the United States, Italy and Spain. Nucleic acid was either cDNA or gDNA, and it came from T cells, B-cell-depleted T cells, or PBMCs.

Study processing details: Nucleated cell counts were estimated from reference gene primer amplification. Assay: immunoSEQ multiplex PCR; the TCRdb copy retains only in-frame clones and omits some. The V and J calls and the clone size are those of that table, but D and trimming were determined from the DNA. The sample yields hundreds of thousands of clones, approximately 90% seen once. Germline V gene data show CDR1 as MDHEN and CDR2 as SYDVKM. The CDR3 extends over 15 amino acids. Trimming stripped 5 bases from V and 5 bases from J, with 13 bases between. In assigning cohorts, the study relied on participant-reported clinical history.

The rearrangement uses TRBV28 and TRBJ1-6, with D perhaps TRBD1 (6 bases). The source material was PBMCs or T cells enriched from blood (not recorded which). The receptor's source is a man in his thirties or forties who had recovered from COVID-19. CDR3 sequence (DNA): TGTGCCAGCAGTCCCTCACGGACAGATAATTCACCCCTCCACTTT. Protein sequence: CASSPSRTDNSPLHF.